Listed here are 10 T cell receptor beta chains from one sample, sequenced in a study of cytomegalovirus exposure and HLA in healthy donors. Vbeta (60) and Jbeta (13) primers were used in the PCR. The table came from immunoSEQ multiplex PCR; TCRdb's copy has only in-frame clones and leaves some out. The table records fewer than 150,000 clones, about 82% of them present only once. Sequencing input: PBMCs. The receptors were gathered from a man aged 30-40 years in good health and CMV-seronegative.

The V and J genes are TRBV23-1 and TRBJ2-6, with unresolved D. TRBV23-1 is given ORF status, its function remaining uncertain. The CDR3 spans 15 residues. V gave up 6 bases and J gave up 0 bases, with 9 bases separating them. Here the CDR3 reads CASRQTGSGANVLTF. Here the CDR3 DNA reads TGCGCCAGCAGACAAACGGGCTCTGGGGCCAACGTCCTGACTTTC.

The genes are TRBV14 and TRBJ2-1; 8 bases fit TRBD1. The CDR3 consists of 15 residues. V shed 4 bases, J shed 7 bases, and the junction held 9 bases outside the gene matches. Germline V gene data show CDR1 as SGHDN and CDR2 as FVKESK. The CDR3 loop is CASSRLGRGLNEQFF. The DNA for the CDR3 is TGTGCCAGCAGCCGCCTGGGCAGGGGGCTTAATGAGCAGTTCTTC.

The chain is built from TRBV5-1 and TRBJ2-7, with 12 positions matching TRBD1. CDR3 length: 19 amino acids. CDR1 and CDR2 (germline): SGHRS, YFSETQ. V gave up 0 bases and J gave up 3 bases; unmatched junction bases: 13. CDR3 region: CASSLGFLGQGARLYEQYF. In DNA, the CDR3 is TGCGCCAGCAGCTTGGGTTTTTTGGGACAGGGGGCGCGTCTCTACGAGCAGTACTTC.

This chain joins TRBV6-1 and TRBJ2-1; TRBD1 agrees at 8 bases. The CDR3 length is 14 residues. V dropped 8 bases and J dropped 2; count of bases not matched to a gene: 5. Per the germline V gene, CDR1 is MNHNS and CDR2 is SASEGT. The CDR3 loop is CASVGQGTYNEQFF. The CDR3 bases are TGTGCCAGCGTTGGACAGGGCACCTACAATGAGCAGTTCTTC.

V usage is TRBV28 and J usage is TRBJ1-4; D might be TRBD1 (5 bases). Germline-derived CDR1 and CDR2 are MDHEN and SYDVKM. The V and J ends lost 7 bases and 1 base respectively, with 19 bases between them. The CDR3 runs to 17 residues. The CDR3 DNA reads TGTGCCAGCACGGCCTGGGAGGGGCAAGGAACTAATGAAAAACTGTTTTTT. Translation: CASTAWEGQGTNEKLFF.

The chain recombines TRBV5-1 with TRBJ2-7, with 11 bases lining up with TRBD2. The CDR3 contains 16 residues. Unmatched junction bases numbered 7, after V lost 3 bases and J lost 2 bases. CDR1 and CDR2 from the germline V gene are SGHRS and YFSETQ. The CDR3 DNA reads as TGCGCCAGCAGCTCCAGGACTAGCGGGCCCACCTACGAGCAGTACTTC. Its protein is CASSSRTSGPTYEQYF.

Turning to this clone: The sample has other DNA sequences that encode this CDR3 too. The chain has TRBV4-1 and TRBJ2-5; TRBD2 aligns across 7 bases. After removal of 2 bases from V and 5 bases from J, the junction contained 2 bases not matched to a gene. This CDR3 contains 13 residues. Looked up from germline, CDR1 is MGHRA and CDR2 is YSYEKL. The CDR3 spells CASSQREGETQYF. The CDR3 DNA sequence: TGCGCCAGCAGCCAAAGGGAGGGGGAGACCCAGTACTTC.

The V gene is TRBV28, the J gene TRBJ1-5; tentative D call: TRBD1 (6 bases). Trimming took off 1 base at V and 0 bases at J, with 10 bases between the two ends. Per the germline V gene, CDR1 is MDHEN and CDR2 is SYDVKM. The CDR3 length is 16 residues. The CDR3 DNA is TGTGCCAGCAGTTTATTCTCAGGGGTTAGCAATCAGCCCCAGCATTTT. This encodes CASSLFSGVSNQPQHF.

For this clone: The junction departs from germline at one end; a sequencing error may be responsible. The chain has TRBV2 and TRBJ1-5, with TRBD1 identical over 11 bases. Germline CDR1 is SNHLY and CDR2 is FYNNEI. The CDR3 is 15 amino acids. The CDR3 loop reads CASRRTGGGNQPQNF. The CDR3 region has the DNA TGTGCCAGCAGGCGGACAGGGGGCGGCAATCAGCCCCAGAATTTT.

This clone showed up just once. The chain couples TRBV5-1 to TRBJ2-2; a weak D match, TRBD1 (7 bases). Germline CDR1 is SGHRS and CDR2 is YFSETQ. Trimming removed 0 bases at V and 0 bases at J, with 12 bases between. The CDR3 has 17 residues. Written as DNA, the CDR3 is TGCGCCAGCAGCTTGGAGGGGGGACAGACGAACACCGGGGAGCTGTTTTTT. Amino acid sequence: CASSLEGGQTNTGELFF.